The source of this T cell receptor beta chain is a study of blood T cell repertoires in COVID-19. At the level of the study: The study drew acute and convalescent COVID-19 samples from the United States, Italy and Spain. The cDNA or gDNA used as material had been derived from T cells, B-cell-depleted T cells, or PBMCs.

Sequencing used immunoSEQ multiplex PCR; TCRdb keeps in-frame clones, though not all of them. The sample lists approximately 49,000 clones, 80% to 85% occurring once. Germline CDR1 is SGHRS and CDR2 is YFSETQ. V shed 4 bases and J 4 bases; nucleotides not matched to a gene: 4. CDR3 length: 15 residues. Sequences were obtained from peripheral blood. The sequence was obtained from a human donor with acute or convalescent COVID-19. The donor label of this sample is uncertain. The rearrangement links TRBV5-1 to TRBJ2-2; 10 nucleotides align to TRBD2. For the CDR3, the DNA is TGCGCCAGCAGCCCCTCTAGCGGGGGCACCGGGGAGCTGTTTTTT. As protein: CASSPSSGGTGELFF.